Shown below are 27 T cell receptor beta chains from a single sample sequenced in a study of shared clonotypes between healthy human individuals. CD8 cells regarded as naive lacked CD45RO, were positively chosen for CCR7, and omitted terminally differentiated effector memory CD45RA+ cells. Clones were sequenced by immunoSEQ multiplex PCR, and TCRdb holds only the in-frame ones, with some missing. Of hundreds of thousands of clones in the sample, approximately 96% were seen once. The sequenced sample was naive CD8+ T cells sorted from blood. The receptors were sampled from a woman in her 30s in good health.

The J gene is TRBJ2-2, the V gene TRBV19; tentatively, D is TRBD1 or TRBD2 (6 bases each). Germline values: CDR1 LNHDA, CDR2 SQIVND (reference sequence). The CDR3 totals 14 residues. V was shortened by 3 bases and J by 7 bases, with 12 bases between the two germline ends. CDR3 DNA sequence: TGTGCCAGTAGTATTCTCGGGGGCGGCGGGGAGCTGTTTTTT. This translates into CASSILGGGGELFF.

The chain couples TRBV2 to TRBJ2-7; D may be TRBD2 (5 bases). This CDR3 has 11 residues. V dropped 6 bases and J dropped 4 bases, with 7 bases sitting between them. CDR1 SNHLY and CDR2 FYNNEI come from the germline V gene. CDR3 in DNA: TGTGCCAGCAGGAGAGGGTACGAGCAGTACTTC. Protein: CASRRGYEQYF.

V and J are TRBV5-4 and TRBJ2-3, with TRBD1 matching over 7 bases. Germline trimming cut 3 bases from V and 1 base from J; bases unmatched to any gene: 5. This CDR3 is 15 amino acids long. Germline CDR1 SGHNT, CDR2 YYREEE (reference sequence). The CDR3 reads CASSWVQGGTDTQYF. The CDR3 coding sequence is TGTGCCAGCAGCTGGGTGCAGGGGGGCACAGATACGCAGTATTTT.

The chain links TRBV27 to TRBJ1-4; 10 bases line up with TRBD1. Germline CDR1 and CDR2: MNHEY and SMNVEV (reference sequence). The CDR3 is 18 amino acids. Losses at the gene ends were 3 bases for V and 4 bases for J; bases not matched to a gene: 11. For the CDR3, the DNA is TGTGCCAGCAGTTTGGGGCCGGGGACAGGGGTTAATAATGAAAAACTGTTTTTT. This codes for CASSLGPGTGVNNEKLFF.

The chain uses TRBV19 and TRBJ2-5, with 8 bases lining up with TRBD2. Germline loops: CDR1 LNHDA, CDR2 SQIVND (reference sequence). There are 15 residues in the CDR3. V shed 3 bases, J shed 1 base, and the junction held 4 bases outside the gene matches. As DNA, the CDR3 is TGTGCCAGTAGTATCTGGACTAGCAGCCAAGAGACCCAGTACTTC. Its protein is CASSIWTSSQETQYF.

The gene calls are TRBV28 and TRBJ1-5; the D gene is possibly TRBD1 (6 bases). Deletions cut 6 bases from V and 2 bases from J, with 20 bases between. The germline CDR1 and CDR2 sequences are MDHEN and SYDVKM. CDR3 length equals 17 residues. CDR3 in amino acids: CASSKDSLWEGNQPQHF. The CDR3 coding sequence is TGTGCCAGCAGCAAGGACAGTCTCTGGGAGGGCAATCAGCCCCAGCATTTT.

This clone was detected only once. The chain joins TRBV28 to TRBJ1-1, with 9 bases lining up with TRBD1. This CDR3 has 14 amino acids. J lost 1 base, V lost 5 bases, and 2 bases had no gene match. The germline gives CDR1 MDHEN, CDR2 SYDVKM. The CDR3 reads CASSGTGRNTEAFF. CDR3 sequence (DNA): TGTGCCAGCAGTGGGACAGGGCGGAACACTGAAGCTTTCTTT.

The rearrangement links TRBV27 to TRBJ2-3; 7 positions agree with TRBD2. This CDR3 region has 15 residues. CDR1 is MNHEY and CDR2 is SMNVEV in the germline V gene (reference sequence). Trimming took 6 bases from V and 4 from J; bases not matched to a gene: 10. In DNA, the CDR3 is TGTGCCAGCAGCGATGGCGGGAGTCTCCCAGATACGCAGTATTTT. This codes for CASSDGGSLPDTQYF.

This chain joins TRBV5-8 and TRBJ1-5; no firm D call. Trimming took 2 bases from V and 0 from J, leaving 6 bases between them. Germline CDR1 is SGHTS and CDR2 is YDEGEE. The CDR3 spans 14 residues. CDR3 sequence (DNA): TGTGCCAGCAGCTTCGGGGATAGCAATCAGCCCCAGCATTTT. Amino acid sequence: CASSFGDSNQPQHF.

J is TRBJ2-5 and V is TRBV28; 7 positions agree with TRBD1. The CDR3 covers 16 residues. The germline V gene encodes CDR1 MDHEN and CDR2 SYDVKM. V dropped 4 bases and J dropped 2; count of bases not matched to a gene: 10. DNA of the CDR3: TGTGCCAGCAGTTCCCCACCGGGACAGCTACAAGAGACCCAGTACTTC. Amino acids: CASSSPPGQLQETQYF.

CDR3 in amino acids: CASFGELAGGLGSQYF. The CDR3 coding sequence is TGTGCCAGCTTCGGGGAACTAGCGGGAGGCCTAGGATCGCAGTATTTT. V gene TRBV2 combines with J gene TRBJ2-3, with TRBD2 identical over 12 bases. The CDR3 covers 16 residues. J was trimmed by 10 bases and V by 8 bases; bases with no gene match: 16. Germline-derived CDR1 and CDR2 are SNHLY and FYNNEI.

J is TRBJ1-2 and V is TRBV5-1; D remains unclear. Germline CDR1 SGHRS, CDR2 YFSETQ. The CDR3 consists of 13 residues. The V end was cut by 4 bases, the J end by 4 bases, with 11 bases between. This CDR3 is CASSTELFYGYTF. The CDR3 coding sequence is TGCGCCAGCAGCACTGAACTCTTCTATGGCTACACCTTC.

The chain uses TRBV2 and TRBJ1-2, with 10 bases lining up with TRBD1. CDR1 SNHLY and CDR2 FYNNEI come from the germline V gene. Germline trimming cut 5 bases from V and 7 bases from J; bases unmatched to any gene: 10. The CDR3 covers 15 residues. The CDR3 nucleotides read TGTGCCAGCAGTCATGGAGGGGACAGGGGCAGTGGCTACACCTTC. Protein sequence: CASSHGGDRGSGYTF.

The rearrangement uses TRBV29-1 and TRBJ2-5, with D uncertain. Germline values: CDR1 SQVTM, CDR2 ANQGSEA. This CDR3 is 14 amino acids long. V was pared by 1 base and J by 3 bases, with 12 bases between. This CDR3 reads CSVEGELWEETQYF. CDR3 bases: TGCAGCGTTGAAGGGGAACTTTGGGAAGAGACCCAGTACTTC.

The chain couples TRBV9 to TRBJ2-3; 7 positions agree with TRBD1. This CDR3 is built from 16 residues. The germline gives CDR1 SGDLS, CDR2 YYNGEE. V trimming: 3 bases; J trimming: 2 bases; junction bases outside the gene matches: 9. The CDR3 DNA is TGTGCCAGCAGCGGCCCGGACAGGTTCTCCACAGATACGCAGTATTTT. Translated: CASSGPDRFSTDTQYF.

V is TRBV2 and J is TRBJ2-7; no clear D. V was trimmed by 7 bases and J by 2 bases, leaving 21 bases between them. Per the germline V gene, CDR1 is SNHLY and CDR2 is FYNNEI. The length of the CDR3 is 16 residues. In DNA, the CDR3 is TGTGCCAGCACTGATCAACCCGGGCCTTTTCCCTACGAGCAGTACTTC. It specifies CASTDQPGPFPYEQYF.

The gene calls are TRBV10-3 and TRBJ2-1, with 8 positions matching TRBD1. CDR3 length equals 16 residues. The V gene end was trimmed by 0 bases and the J gene end by 5 bases; junction bases not matched to a gene: 6. Germline V gene sequence: CDR1 ENHRY, CDR2 SYGVKD. The CDR3 here is CAISESIGTGNNEQFF. The CDR3, as DNA: TGTGCCATCAGTGAGTCGATAGGGACAGGTAACAATGAGCAGTTCTTC.

This chain links TRBV28 with TRBJ2-1; TRBD2 agrees at 14 bases. The germline V gene has CDR1 MDHEN and CDR2 SYDVKM. The length of the CDR3 is 17 residues. The V gene end was trimmed by 7 bases and the J gene end by 2 bases; junction bases not matched to a gene: 7. The chain's CDR3 is CASKPRLAGGPYNEQFF. The CDR3 nucleotides read TGTGCCAGCAAACCCAGACTAGCGGGAGGGCCCTACAATGAGCAGTTCTTC.

The chain has TRBV27 and TRBJ2-1; weak D call: TRBD1 (5 bases). The V gene lost 8 bases and the J gene lost 6 bases, with 20 bases spanning the gap. CDR3 length: 15 residues. Germline V gives CDR1 MNHEY, CDR2 SMNVEV (reference sequence). CDR3 DNA sequence: TGTGCCAGCTCGAAGCAGTTAACAGGAAGCAATGAGCAGTTCTTC. This gives the protein CASSKQLTGSNEQFF.

This clone showed up just once. The gene calls are TRBV19 and TRBJ1-3; TRBD1 aligns across 10 bases. This CDR3 is 15 amino acids long. J gave up 7 bases and V 10 bases, and 13 bases lay outside the gene matches. Germline lookup yields CDR1 LNHDA and CDR2 SQIVND (reference sequence). The CDR3 DNA reads TGTGCCAACCGGGACAGGGGAAGGTTTAGGAACACCATATATTTT. It codes for CANRDRGRFRNTIYF. The full variable domain, in which reference TRBV19 and TRBJ1-3 provide the parts outside the CDR3, is DGGITQSPKYLFRKEGQNVTLSCEQNLNHDAMYWYRQDPGQGLRLIYYSQIVNDFQKGDIAEGYSVSREKKESFPLTVTSAQKNPTAFYLCANRDRGRFRNTIYFGEGSWLTVV.

The J gene is TRBJ1-2, the V gene TRBV5-6; 7 bases fit TRBD1. The CDR3 is made up of 12 amino acids. Germline CDR1 and CDR2: SGHDT and YYEEEE. Losses at the gene ends were 4 bases for V and 7 bases for J; bases not matched to a gene: 4. CDR3: CASSDRVGGYTF. CDR3 in DNA: TGTGCCAGCAGCGACAGGGTGGGTGGCTACACCTTC.

The V and J genes are TRBV5-1 and TRBJ2-1, with D uncertain. The CDR3 runs 13 residues. Deletions cut 1 base from V and 7 bases from J, with 9 bases between. The germline V gene encodes CDR1 SGHRS and CDR2 YFSETQ. The chain's CDR3 is CASSLLGPNEQFF. The CDR3 DNA follows: TGCGCCAGCAGCTTGTTAGGGCCAAATGAGCAGTTCTTC.

This chain links TRBV11-3 with TRBJ2-5; D ambiguous. Germline V CDR1 and CDR2: SGHNT, YENEEA. The CDR3 runs to 14 residues. Trimming took off 0 bases at V and 2 bases at J, with 7 bases between the two ends. CDR3 residues: CASSLEAKQETQYF. The CDR3 DNA sequence: TGTGCCAGCAGCTTAGAAGCAAAACAAGAGACCCAGTACTTC.

On this clone itself: The sample has other DNA sequences that encode this CDR3 too. This chain joins TRBV28 and TRBJ1-1; no clear D gene. Germline assignment: CDR1 MDHEN and CDR2 SYDVKM. CDR3 size: 12 residues. The V end lost 3 bases, the J end lost 1 base, and 3 bases lay between the germline ends. CDR3 in amino acids: CASSFSNTEAFF. The DNA for the CDR3 is TGTGCCAGCAGTTTCTCGAACACTGAAGCTTTCTTT. Full variable domain (missing parts from reference TRBV28 and TRBJ1-1): DVKVTQSSRYLVKRTGEKVFLECVQDMDHENMFWYRQDPGLGLRLIYFSYDVKMKEKGDIPEGYSVSREKKERFSLILESASTNQTSMYLCASSFSNTEAFFGQGTRLTVV.

The chain combines TRBV11-2 with TRBJ2-7; weak D call: TRBD2 (6 bases). The CDR3 is 15 residues long. Germline assignment: CDR1 SGHAT and CDR2 FQNNGV. V was trimmed by 2 bases and J by 1 base, leaving 12 bases between them. This CDR3 is CASSLTSGPSYEQYF. The CDR3 nucleotides read TGTGCCAGCAGCTTAACGAGCGGGCCGTCCTACGAGCAGTACTTC.

This clone has a single count. CDR3 region: CASSPPRGNSYGYTF. The DNA of the CDR3 is TGTGCCAGCAGCCCCCCACGGGGAAATTCCTATGGCTACACCTTC. The V gene is TRBV7-5, the J gene TRBJ1-2. TRBV7-5 is a documented pseudogene. The CDR3 loop spans 15 amino acids.

The CDR3 reads CASSLVAGVSYNEQFF. The CDR3, as DNA: TGTGCCAGCAGTTTGGTAGCGGGAGTCTCCTACAATGAGCAGTTCTTC. The chain carries TRBV28 and TRBJ2-1; 9 bases align to TRBD2. CDR3 length: 16 residues. Germline CDR1 reads MDHEN; CDR2 reads SYDVKM. V gave up 3 bases and J gave up 0 bases; unmatched junction bases: 3.